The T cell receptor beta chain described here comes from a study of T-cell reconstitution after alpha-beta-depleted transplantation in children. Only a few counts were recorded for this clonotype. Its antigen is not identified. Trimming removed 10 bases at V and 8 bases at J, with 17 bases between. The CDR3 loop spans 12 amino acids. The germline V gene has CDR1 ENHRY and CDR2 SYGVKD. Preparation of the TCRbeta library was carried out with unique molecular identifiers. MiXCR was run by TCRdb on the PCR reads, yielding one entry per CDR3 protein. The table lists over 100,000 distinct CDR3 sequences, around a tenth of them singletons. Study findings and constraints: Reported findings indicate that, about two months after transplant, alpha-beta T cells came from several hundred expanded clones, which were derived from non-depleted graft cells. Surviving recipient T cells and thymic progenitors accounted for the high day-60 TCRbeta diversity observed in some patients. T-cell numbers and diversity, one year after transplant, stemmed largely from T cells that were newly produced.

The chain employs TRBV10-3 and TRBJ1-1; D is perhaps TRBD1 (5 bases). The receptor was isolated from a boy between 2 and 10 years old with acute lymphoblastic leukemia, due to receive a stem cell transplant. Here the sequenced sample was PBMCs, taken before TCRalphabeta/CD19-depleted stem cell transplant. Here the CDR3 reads CATPDSMGEAFF. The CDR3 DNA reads TGTGCCACTCCCGACAGCATGGGCGAAGCTTTCTTT.